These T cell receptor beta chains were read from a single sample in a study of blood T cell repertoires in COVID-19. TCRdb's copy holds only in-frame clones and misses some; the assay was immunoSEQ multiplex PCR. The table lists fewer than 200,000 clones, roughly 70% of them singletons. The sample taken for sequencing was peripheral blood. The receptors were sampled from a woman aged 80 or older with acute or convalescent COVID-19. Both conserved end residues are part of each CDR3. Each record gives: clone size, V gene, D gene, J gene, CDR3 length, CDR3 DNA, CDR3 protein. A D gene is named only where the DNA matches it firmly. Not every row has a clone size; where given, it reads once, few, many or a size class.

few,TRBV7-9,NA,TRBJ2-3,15,TGTGCCAGCAGCTTCCCTACAGATCCCACAGATACGCAGTATTTT,CASSFPTDPTDTQYF
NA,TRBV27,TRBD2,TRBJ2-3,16,TGTGCCAGCAGTATTATAGGGCCAGCGGGGGGAGATACGCAGTATTTT,CASSIIGPAGGDTQYF
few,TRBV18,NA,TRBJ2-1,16,TGTGCCAGCTCACCACCCTCCACCGGGGGCTACAATGAGCAGTTCTTC,CASSPPSTGGYNEQFF
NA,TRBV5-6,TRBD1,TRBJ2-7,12,TGTGCCAGCAGCGTGACAGGGGGCGAGCAGTACTTC,CASSVTGGEQYF
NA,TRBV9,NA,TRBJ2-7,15,TGTGCCAGCAGCGTAGCGGGAAACCCCAACTACGAGCAGTACTTC,CASSVAGNPNYEQYF
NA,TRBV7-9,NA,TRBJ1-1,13,TGTGCCAGCAGCCTTCTGTTGGAGACTGAAGCTTTCTTT,CASSLLLETEAFF
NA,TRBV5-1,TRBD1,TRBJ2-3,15,TGCGCCAGCGCCTACCGGACAGGGGATACAGATACGCAGTATTTT,CASAYRTGDTDTQYF
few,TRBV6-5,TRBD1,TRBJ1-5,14,TGTGCCACCAGACAGGGGGCTGGGAATCAGCCCCAGCATTTT,CATRQGAGNQPQHF
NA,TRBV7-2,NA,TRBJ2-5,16,TGTGCCAGCAGCCAGATGACTAGAGAACTCCGGGAGACCCAGTACTTC,CASSQMTRELRETQYF
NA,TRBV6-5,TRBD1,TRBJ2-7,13,TGTGCCAGCAGGCGACAGGGAGCGGAGGAGCAGTACTTC,CASRRQGAEEQYF
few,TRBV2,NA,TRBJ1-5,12,TGTGCCAGCAGTGGAGAGAATCAGCCCCAGCATTTT,CASSGENQPQHF
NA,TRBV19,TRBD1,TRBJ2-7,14,TGTGCCAGCCAACCGGGACAGAATTCCTACGAGCAGTACTTC,CASQPGQNSYEQYF
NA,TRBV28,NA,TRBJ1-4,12,TGTGCCAGCAGTTTAGACAGAACAGAACTGTTTTTT,CASSLDRTELFF
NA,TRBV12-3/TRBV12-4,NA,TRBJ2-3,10,TGTGCCAGCCGGTCGGGTACGCAGTATTTT,CASRSGTQYF
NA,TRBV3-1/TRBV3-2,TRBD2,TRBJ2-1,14,TGTGCCACAACACTAGCGGGAGCTTCCAATGAGCAGTTCTTC,CATTLAGASNEQFF
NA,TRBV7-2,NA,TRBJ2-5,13,TGTGCCAGCAGCCCCGGACATGTTGGAACCCAGTACTTC,CASSPGHVGTQYF
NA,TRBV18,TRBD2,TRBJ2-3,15,TGTGCCAGCTCACCGGGACTAGCGGGCTCCGATACGCAGTATTTT,CASSPGLAGSDTQYF
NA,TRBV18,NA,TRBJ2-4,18,TGTGCCAGCTCCCACACGGCCCGACTCTTCCTCGGGGAAAACATTCAGTACTTC,CASSHTARLFLGENIQYF
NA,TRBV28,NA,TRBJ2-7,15,TGTGCCAGCAGTTCCGCGGCCGAGGGAGGAGACGAGCAGTACTTC,CASSSAAEGGDEQYF
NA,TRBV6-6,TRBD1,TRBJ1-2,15,TGTGCCAGCAGCCTAGGACAGGGTCGGGACTATGGCTACACCTTC,CASSLGQGRDYGYTF
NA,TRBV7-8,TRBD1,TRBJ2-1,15,TGTGCCAGCAGCTTGGACAGGGGGTCCTACAATGAGCAGTTCTTC,CASSLDRGSYNEQFF
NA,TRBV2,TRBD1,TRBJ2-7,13,TGTGCCAGCACCGGGACAGGGAACTACGAGCAGTACTTC,CASTGTGNYEQYF
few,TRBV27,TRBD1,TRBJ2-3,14,TGTGCCAGCAGTTTAGACAGGGCCACAGATACGCAGTATTTT,CASSLDRATDTQYF
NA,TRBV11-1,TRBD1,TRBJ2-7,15,TGTGCCAGCAGCTTTAACAGGGGATTTACCTACGAGCAGTACTTC,CASSFNRGFTYEQYF
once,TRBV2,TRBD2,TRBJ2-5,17,TGTGCCAGCAGGCTATCCGGGACTAGCGGGAGCGGAGAGACCCAGTACTTC,CASRLSGTSGSGETQYF
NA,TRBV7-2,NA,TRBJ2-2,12,TGTGCCAGCAGCTTAATGGGGGGAGAGCTGTTTTTT,CASSLMGGELFF
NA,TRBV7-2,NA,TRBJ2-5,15,TGTGCCAGCAGCTTAGGCTACCAGGAACAAGAGACCCAGTACTTC,CASSLGYQEQETQYF
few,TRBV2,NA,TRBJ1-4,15,TGTGCCAGTCGGCATTACAGCTATTCAAATGAAAAACTGTTTTTT,CASRHYSYSNEKLFF
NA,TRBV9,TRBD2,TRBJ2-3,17,TGTGCCAGCAGCGTAGGAACTAGCGGGGCTAGCACAGATACGCAGTATTTT,CASSVGTSGASTDTQYF
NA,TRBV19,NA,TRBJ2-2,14,TGTGCCAGTAGTAAAGGGACTTTCACCGGGGAGCTGTTTTTT,CASSKGTFTGELFF
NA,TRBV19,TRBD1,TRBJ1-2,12,TGTGCCAGTAGGGACAGGGCGTATGGCTACACCTTC,CASRDRAYGYTF
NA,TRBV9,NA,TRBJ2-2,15,TGTGCCAGCAGCGTAGACCCGAGCAACACCGGGGAGCTGTTTTTT,CASSVDPSNTGELFF
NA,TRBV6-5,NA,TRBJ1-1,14,TGTGCCAGCAGCCTCAGGGGTGGTGGCACTGAAGCTTTCTTT,CASSLRGGGTEAFF
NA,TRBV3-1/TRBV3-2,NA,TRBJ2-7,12,TGTGCCAGCAGCCACTCTATAGACGAGCAGTACTTC,CASSHSIDEQYF
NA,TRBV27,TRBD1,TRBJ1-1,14,TGTGCCAGCAGCCTGGGACAGGGGTGGACTGAAGCTTTCTTT,CASSLGQGWTEAFF
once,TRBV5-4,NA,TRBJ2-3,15,TGTGCCAGCAGCTTGGAGTCGGGAGCGGTAGATACGCAGTATTTT,CASSLESGAVDTQYF
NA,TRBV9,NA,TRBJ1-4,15,TGTGCCAGCAGCGTAGCTGGGCAGGGATACGAAAAACTGTTTTTT,CASSVAGQGYEKLFF